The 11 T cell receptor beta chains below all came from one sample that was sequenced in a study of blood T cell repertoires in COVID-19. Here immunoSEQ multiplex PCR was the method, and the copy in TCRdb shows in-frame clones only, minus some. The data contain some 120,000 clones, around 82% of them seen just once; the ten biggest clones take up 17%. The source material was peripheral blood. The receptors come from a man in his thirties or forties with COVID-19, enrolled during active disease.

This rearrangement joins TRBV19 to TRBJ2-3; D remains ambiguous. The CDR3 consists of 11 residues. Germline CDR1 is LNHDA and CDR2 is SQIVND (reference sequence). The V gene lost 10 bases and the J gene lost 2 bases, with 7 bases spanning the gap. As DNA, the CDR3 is TGTGCCACTCTCTCCACAGATACGCAGTATTTT. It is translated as CATLSTDTQYF.

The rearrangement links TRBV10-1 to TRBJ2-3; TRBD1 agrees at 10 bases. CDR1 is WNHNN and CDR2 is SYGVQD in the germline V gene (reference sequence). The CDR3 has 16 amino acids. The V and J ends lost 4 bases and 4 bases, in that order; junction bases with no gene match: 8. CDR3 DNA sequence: TGCGCCAGCAGTGGGGGACAGGGGTTACCCCCAGATACGCAGTATTTT. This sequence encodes CASSGGQGLPPDTQYF.

CDR3 region: CASSFRGQGSNNEQFF. The DNA of the CDR3 is TGTGCCAGCAGCTTCCGGGGACAGGGCTCGAACAATGAGCAGTTCTTC. The chain carries TRBV7-6 and TRBJ2-1; 9 nucleotides line up with TRBD1. Germline CDR1 is SGHVS and CDR2 is FNYEAQ. The CDR3 runs to 16 residues. Unmatched junction bases numbered 8, after V lost 3 bases and J lost 5 bases.

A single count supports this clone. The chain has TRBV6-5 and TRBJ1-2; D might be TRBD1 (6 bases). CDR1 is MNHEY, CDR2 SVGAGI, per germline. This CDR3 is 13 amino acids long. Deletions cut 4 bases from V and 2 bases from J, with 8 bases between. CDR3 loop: CASSFQGNYGYTF. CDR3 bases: TGTGCCAGCAGTTTCCAGGGGAACTATGGCTACACCTTC.

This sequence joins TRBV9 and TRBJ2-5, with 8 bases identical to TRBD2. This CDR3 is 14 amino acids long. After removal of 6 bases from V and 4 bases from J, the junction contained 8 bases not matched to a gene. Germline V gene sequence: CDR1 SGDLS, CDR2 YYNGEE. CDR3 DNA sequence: TGTGCCAGCACCGGGCCCCTAGCGGGAGAGACCCAGTACTTC. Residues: CASTGPLAGETQYF.

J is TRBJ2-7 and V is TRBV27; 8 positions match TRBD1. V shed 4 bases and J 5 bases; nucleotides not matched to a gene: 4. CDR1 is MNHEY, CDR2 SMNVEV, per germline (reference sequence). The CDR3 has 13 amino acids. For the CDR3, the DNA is TGTGCCAGCAGTTGGACAGGGTACCACGAGCAGTACTTC. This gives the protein CASSWTGYHEQYF.

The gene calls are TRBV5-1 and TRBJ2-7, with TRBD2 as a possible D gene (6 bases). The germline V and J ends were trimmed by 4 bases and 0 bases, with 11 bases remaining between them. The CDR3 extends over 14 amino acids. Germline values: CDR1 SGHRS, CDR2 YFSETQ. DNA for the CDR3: TGCGCCAGCAGCATGGCGGGATCCTCCTACGAGCAGTACTTC. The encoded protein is CASSMAGSSYEQYF.

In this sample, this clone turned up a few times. Written as DNA, the CDR3 is TGTGCCAGCGCGAGCGGGAACGCATACGAGCAGTACTTC. Its protein product is CASASGNAYEQYF. The V gene is TRBV11-3, the J gene TRBJ2-7, with 7 nucleotides matching TRBD2. The length of the CDR3 is 13 residues. J was trimmed by 4 bases and V by 8 bases; bases with no gene match: 8. Germline CDR1 reads SGHNT; CDR2 reads YENEEA.

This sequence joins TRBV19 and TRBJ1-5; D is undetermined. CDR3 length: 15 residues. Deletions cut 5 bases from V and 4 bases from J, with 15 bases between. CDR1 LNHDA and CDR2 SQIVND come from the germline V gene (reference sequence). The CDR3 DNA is TGTGCCAGTAGTCCCTATGTCCAGGCTAATCAGCCCCAGCATTTT. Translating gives CASSPYVQANQPQHF.

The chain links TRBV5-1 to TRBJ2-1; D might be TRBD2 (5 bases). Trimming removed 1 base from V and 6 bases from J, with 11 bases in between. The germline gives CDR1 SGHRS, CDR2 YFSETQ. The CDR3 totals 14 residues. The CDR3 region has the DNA TGCGCCAGCAGCTTGTCCGCTAGCACCAATGAGCAGTTCTTC. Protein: CASSLSASTNEQFF.

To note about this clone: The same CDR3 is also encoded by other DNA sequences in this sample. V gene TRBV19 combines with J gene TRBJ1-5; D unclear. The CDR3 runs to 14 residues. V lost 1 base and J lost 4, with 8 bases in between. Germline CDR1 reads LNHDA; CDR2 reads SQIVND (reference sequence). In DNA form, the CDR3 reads TGTGCCAGTAGTATAGTTCGAGGAAATCAGCCCCAGCATTTT. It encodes CASSIVRGNQPQHF.